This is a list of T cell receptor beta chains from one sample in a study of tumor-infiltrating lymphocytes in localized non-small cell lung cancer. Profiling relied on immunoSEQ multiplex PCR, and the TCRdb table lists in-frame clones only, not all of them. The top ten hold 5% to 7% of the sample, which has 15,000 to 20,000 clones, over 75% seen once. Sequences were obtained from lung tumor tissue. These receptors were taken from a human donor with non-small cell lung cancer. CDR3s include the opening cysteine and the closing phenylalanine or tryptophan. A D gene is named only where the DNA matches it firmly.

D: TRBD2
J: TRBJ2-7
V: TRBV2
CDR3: CASSRDYLDPKGF

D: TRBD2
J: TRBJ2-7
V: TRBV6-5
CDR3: CASSHEASGSYEQYF

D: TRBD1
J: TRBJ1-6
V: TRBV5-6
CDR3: CASSLQDRDVSPLHF

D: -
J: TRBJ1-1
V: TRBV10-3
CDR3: CATRVAEDTEAFF

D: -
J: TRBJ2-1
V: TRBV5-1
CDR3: CASSLQLGSGYNEQFF

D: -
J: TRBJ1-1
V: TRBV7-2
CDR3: CASSSRGAGALNTEAFF

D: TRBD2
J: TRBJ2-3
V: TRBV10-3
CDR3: CAINPAGLTDTQYF

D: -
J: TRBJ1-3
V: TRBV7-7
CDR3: CASSTGPGNTIYF

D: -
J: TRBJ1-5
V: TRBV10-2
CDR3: CASSEQASHQPQHF

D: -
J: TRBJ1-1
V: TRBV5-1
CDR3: CASSLQAGNTEAFF

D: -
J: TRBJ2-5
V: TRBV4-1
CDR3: CASSKTGIQTQYF

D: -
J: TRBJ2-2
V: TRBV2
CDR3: CASTRRAANTGELFF

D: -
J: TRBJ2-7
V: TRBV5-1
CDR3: CASSLEGVPYEQYF

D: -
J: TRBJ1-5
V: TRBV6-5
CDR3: CASSYSAGLQPQHF

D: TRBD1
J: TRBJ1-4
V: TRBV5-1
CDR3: CASSLRLTGGLINEKLFF

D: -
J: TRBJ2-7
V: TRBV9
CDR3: CASSLSVRDYEQYF

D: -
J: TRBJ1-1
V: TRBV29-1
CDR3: CSVEMSTEAFF

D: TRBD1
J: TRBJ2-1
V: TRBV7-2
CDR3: CASSLVQGAGNEQFF

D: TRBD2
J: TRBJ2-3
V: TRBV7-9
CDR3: CASSPLLVLREGQDTQYF

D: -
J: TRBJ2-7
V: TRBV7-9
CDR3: CASSLVVSSYEQYF

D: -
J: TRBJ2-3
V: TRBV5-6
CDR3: CASSFPSGDTQYF

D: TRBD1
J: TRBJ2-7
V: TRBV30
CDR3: CAWTGDRGRTPSYEQYF

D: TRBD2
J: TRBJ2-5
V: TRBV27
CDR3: CASSPSIGGSPETQYF